This is a list of T cell receptor beta chains from one sample in a study of chemoradiotherapy in HPV16-positive cancers. Measured with immunoSEQ multiplex PCR; TCRdb has only the in-frame clones, and not every one. Here the sample spans several thousand clones, approximately 93% being singletons. Sampling took place from a patient who underwent chemoradiotherapy. The receptors originated from a human donor with HPV-associated anogenital cancer. CDR3s include the opening cysteine and the closing phenylalanine or tryptophan. Fields, in order: V gene, CDR3 length, D gene, clone size, J gene, CDR3 protein, CDR3 DNA. The D gene is left open where the match is weak. Not all rows give a size; the values are once, few, many and, for expanded clones, a class.

V gene: TRBV19
CDR3 length: 13
D gene: .
clone size: .
J gene: TRBJ1-1
CDR3 protein: CASSRKRFAEAFF
CDR3 DNA: TGTGCCAGTAGTCGGAAGAGGTTCGCTGAAGCTTTCTTT

V gene: TRBV6-5
CDR3 length: 14
D gene: .
clone size: .
J gene: TRBJ1-2
CDR3 protein: CASSYRGLHRGYTF
CDR3 DNA: TGTGCCAGCAGTTACAGGGGACTCCATAGGGGCTACACCTTC

V gene: TRBV6-5
CDR3 length: 14
D gene: .
clone size: few
J gene: TRBJ2-3
CDR3 protein: CASSLPGTTDTQYF
CDR3 DNA: TGTGCCAGCAGTTTGCCAGGGACCACAGATACGCAGTATTTT

V gene: TRBV30
CDR3 length: 15
D gene: TRBD2
clone size: .
J gene: TRBJ2-2
CDR3 protein: CAWSVLGLGTGELFF
CDR3 DNA: TGTGCCTGGAGTGTACTGGGACTAGGCACCGGGGAGCTGTTTTTT

V gene: TRBV6-1
CDR3 length: 11
D gene: .
clone size: .
J gene: TRBJ1-2
CDR3 protein: CASSQSDGYTF
CDR3 DNA: TGTGCCAGCAGTCAAAGTGACGGCTACACCTTC

V gene: TRBV29-1
CDR3 length: 8
D gene: .
clone size: once
J gene: TRBJ1-1
CDR3 protein: CSVEGQGF
CDR3 DNA: TGCAGCGTTGAGGGCCAGGGGTTT

V gene: TRBV6-8
CDR3 length: 13
D gene: .
clone size: .
J gene: TRBJ2-7
CDR3 protein: CASSRDPSYEQYF
CDR3 DNA: TGTGCCAGCAGCCGCGACCCAAGCTACGAGCAGTACTTC

V gene: TRBV10-3
CDR3 length: 12
D gene: TRBD2
clone size: .
J gene: TRBJ2-7
CDR3 protein: CAISERSGEVGF
CDR3 DNA: TGTGCCATCAGTGAAAGAAGCGGGGAGGTGGGGTTC

V gene: TRBV28
CDR3 length: 15
D gene: TRBD2
clone size: .
J gene: TRBJ2-5
CDR3 protein: CASSLGLADTETQYF
CDR3 DNA: TGTGCCAGCAGTTTAGGGCTAGCGGATACAGAGACCCAGTACTTC

V gene: TRBV28
CDR3 length: 13
D gene: TRBD1
clone size: .
J gene: TRBJ1-2
CDR3 protein: CASSLRQGDGYTF
CDR3 DNA: TGTGCCAGCAGTTTACGACAGGGCGACGGCTACACCTTC

V gene: TRBV6-5
CDR3 length: 12
D gene: .
clone size: once
J gene: TRBJ1-1
CDR3 protein: CASSYGDTEAFF
CDR3 DNA: TGTGCCAGCAGTTATGGGGACACTGAAGCTTTCTTT

V gene: TRBV30
CDR3 length: 14
D gene: .
clone size: .
J gene: TRBJ1-2
CDR3 protein: CAWSVHGTRYGYTF
CDR3 DNA: TGTGCCTGGAGTGTACACGGGACTCGCTATGGCTACACCTTC

V gene: TRBV6-4
CDR3 length: 14
D gene: TRBD1
clone size: .
J gene: TRBJ2-3
CDR3 protein: CASSAGGSTDTQYF
CDR3 DNA: TGTGCCAGCAGCGCAGGGGGTAGCACAGATACGCAGTATTTT

V gene: TRBV25-1
CDR3 length: 16
D gene: .
clone size: .
J gene: TRBJ1-4
CDR3 protein: CASSDPLDATNEKLFF
CDR3 DNA: TGTGCCAGCAGTGATCCCCTCGATGCAACTAATGAAAAACTGTTTTTT

V gene: TRBV15
CDR3 length: 15
D gene: .
clone size: .
J gene: TRBJ1-5
CDR3 protein: CATSPRALEGQPQHF
CDR3 DNA: TGTGCCACCAGCCCCCGAGCTCTAGAGGGTCAGCCCCAGCATTTT

V gene: TRBV30
CDR3 length: 11
D gene: .
clone size: .
J gene: TRBJ2-2
CDR3 protein: CAWSGTGELFF
CDR3 DNA: TGTGCCTGGAGTGGGACCGGGGAGCTGTTTTTT

V gene: TRBV7-9
CDR3 length: 13
D gene: .
clone size: .
J gene: TRBJ1-1
CDR3 protein: CASSLEGGQGAFF
CDR3 DNA: TGTGCCAGCAGCTTAGAAGGCGGCCAGGGGGCTTTCTTT

V gene: TRBV7-9
CDR3 length: 14
D gene: TRBD1
clone size: .
J gene: TRBJ1-1
CDR3 protein: CASSAQGLNTEAFF
CDR3 DNA: TGTGCCAGCAGCGCACAGGGGCTGAACACTGAAGCTTTCTTT

V gene: TRBV5-1
CDR3 length: 13
D gene: .
clone size: .
J gene: TRBJ1-1
CDR3 protein: CASSDGGNTEAFF
CDR3 DNA: TGCGCCAGCAGCGACGGAGGGAACACTGAAGCTTTCTTT

V gene: TRBV19
CDR3 length: 12
D gene: TRBD1
clone size: .
J gene: TRBJ1-5
CDR3 protein: CASRAGGQPQHF
CDR3 DNA: TGTGCCAGTAGGGCAGGGGGACAGCCCCAGCATTTT

V gene: TRBV7-8
CDR3 length: 14
D gene: TRBD1
clone size: .
J gene: TRBJ2-5
CDR3 protein: CASSFTGGRETQYF
CDR3 DNA: TGTGCCAGCAGCTTTACAGGGGGCCGGGAGACCCAGTACTTC

V gene: TRBV4-2
CDR3 length: 15
D gene: TRBD1
clone size: .
J gene: TRBJ2-2
CDR3 protein: CASSPLTGDTGELFF
CDR3 DNA: TGTGCCAGCAGCCCCCTGACAGGGGACACCGGGGAGCTGTTTTTT

V gene: TRBV2
CDR3 length: 15
D gene: .
clone size: .
J gene: TRBJ1-1
CDR3 protein: CASSEEAAKNTEAFF
CDR3 DNA: TGTGCCAGCAGTGAAGAGGCAGCCAAAAACACTGAAGCTTTCTTT

V gene: TRBV6-1
CDR3 length: 14
D gene: .
clone size: .
J gene: TRBJ1-1
CDR3 protein: CASSERRVNTEAFF
CDR3 DNA: TGTGCCAGCAGTGAAAGGCGGGTGAACACTGAAGCTTTCTTT

V gene: TRBV7-6
CDR3 length: 15
D gene: .
clone size: once
J gene: TRBJ1-3
CDR3 protein: CASTQGSGTGNTIYF
CDR3 DNA: TGTGCCAGCACCCAAGGGTCGGGGACTGGAAACACCATATATTTT

V gene: TRBV30
CDR3 length: 11
D gene: .
clone size: once
J gene: TRBJ1-2
CDR3 protein: CAWSRQVATTF
CDR3 DNA: TGTGCCTGGAGTCGACAGGTCGCCACCACCTTC

V gene: TRBV19
CDR3 length: 15
D gene: .
clone size: .
J gene: TRBJ2-1
CDR3 protein: CASSIALPRELPQFF
CDR3 DNA: TGTGCCAGTAGTATTGCCCTCCCGAGGGAGTTACCGCAGTTCTTC

V gene: TRBV27
CDR3 length: 11
D gene: .
clone size: .
J gene: TRBJ2-7
CDR3 protein: CASSLGYEQYF
CDR3 DNA: TGTGCCAGCAGTTTAGGCTACGAGCAGTACTTC

V gene: TRBV4-1
CDR3 length: 17
D gene: .
clone size: .
J gene: TRBJ1-1
CDR3 protein: CASSQDGAGGLGTEAFF
CDR3 DNA: TGCGCCAGCAGCCAAGATGGGGCCGGGGGCTTGGGCACTGAAGCTTTCTTT

V gene: TRBV7-3
CDR3 length: 16
D gene: .
clone size: once
J gene: TRBJ2-2
CDR3 protein: CASSLRAGKNTGELFF
CDR3 DNA: TGTGCCAGCAGCTTAAGGGCAGGGAAGAACACCGGGGAGCTGTTTTTT

V gene: TRBV4-1
CDR3 length: 14
D gene: .
clone size: .
J gene: TRBJ1-2
CDR3 protein: CASSQVGPNYGYTF
CDR3 DNA: TGCGCCAGCAGCCAAGTCGGCCCTAACTATGGCTACACCTTC

V gene: TRBV6-5
CDR3 length: 13
D gene: .
clone size: .
J gene: TRBJ2-5
CDR3 protein: CASSSDGQETQYF
CDR3 DNA: TGTGCCAGCAGTTCGGACGGGCAAGAGACCCAGTACTTC

V gene: TRBV7-6
CDR3 length: 15
D gene: .
clone size: .
J gene: TRBJ1-1
CDR3 protein: CASSQLGGRDTEAFF
CDR3 DNA: TGTGCCAGCAGCCAGTTGGGGGGTCGAGACACTGAAGCTTTCTTT

V gene: TRBV9
CDR3 length: 14
D gene: .
clone size: .
J gene: TRBJ2-7
CDR3 protein: CASSARTGSYEQYF
CDR3 DNA: TGTGCCAGCAGCGCCCGGACGGGGTCCTACGAGCAGTACTTC

V gene: TRBV7-2
CDR3 length: 15
D gene: .
clone size: .
J gene: TRBJ2-7
CDR3 protein: CASSPFMVGSYEQYF
CDR3 DNA: TGTGCCAGCAGCCCGTTTATGGTGGGGTCCTACGAGCAGTACTTC

V gene: TRBV28
CDR3 length: 14
D gene: .
clone size: once
J gene: TRBJ1-1
CDR3 protein: CASRTWGQNTEAFF
CDR3 DNA: TGTGCCAGCAGGACATGGGGGCAGAACACTGAAGCTTTCTTT

V gene: TRBV7-9
CDR3 length: 14
D gene: .
clone size: .
J gene: TRBJ2-2
CDR3 protein: CASSPMGALGELFF
CDR3 DNA: TGTGCCAGCAGCCCCATGGGAGCCCTTGGGGAGCTGTTTTTT

V gene: TRBV19
CDR3 length: 14
D gene: .
clone size: .
J gene: TRBJ1-5
CDR3 protein: CASSIDGESGPQHF
CDR3 DNA: TGTGCCAGTAGTATTGATGGGGAATCAGGGCCCCAGCATTTT

V gene: TRBV5-1
CDR3 length: 16
D gene: .
clone size: .
J gene: TRBJ1-3
CDR3 protein: CASSLDGPFSGNTIYF
CDR3 DNA: TGCGCCAGCAGCTTGGATGGGCCTTTCTCTGGAAACACCATATATTTT

V gene: TRBV5-6
CDR3 length: 15
D gene: TRBD1
clone size: .
J gene: TRBJ2-1
CDR3 protein: CASSLGDRAYNEQFF
CDR3 DNA: TGTGCCAGCAGCTTAGGAGACAGGGCCTACAATGAGCAGTTCTTC

V gene: TRBV15
CDR3 length: 18
D gene: TRBD1
clone size: .
J gene: TRBJ1-2
CDR3 protein: CATSRDGGTGLANYGYTF
CDR3 DNA: TGTGCCACCAGCAGAGATGGGGGGACAGGGCTAGCTAACTATGGCTACACCTTC

V gene: TRBV19
CDR3 length: 14
D gene: TRBD1
clone size: .
J gene: TRBJ1-2
CDR3 protein: CASSTDRGLDGYTF
CDR3 DNA: TGTGCCAGTAGTACCGACAGGGGGCTCGATGGCTACACCTTC

V gene: TRBV7-9
CDR3 length: 17
D gene: TRBD1
clone size: .
J gene: TRBJ1-1
CDR3 protein: CASSQRGTGGANTEAFF
CDR3 DNA: TGTGCCAGCAGCCAGAGAGGGACAGGGGGAGCGAACACTGAAGCTTTCTTT

V gene: TRBV4-1
CDR3 length: 16
D gene: TRBD2
clone size: .
J gene: TRBJ2-5
CDR3 protein: CASSQDPGGAFQTQYF
CDR3 DNA: TGCGCCAGCAGCCAAGACCCCGGGGGGGCGTTCCAGACCCAGTACTTC

V gene: TRBV6-1
CDR3 length: 17
D gene: TRBD2
clone size: .
J gene: TRBJ2-4
CDR3 protein: CASSEAAVSGLAASQYF
CDR3 DNA: TGTGCCAGCAGTGAAGCCGCCGTCTCGGGACTAGCAGCCTCTCAGTACTTC

V gene: TRBV7-3
CDR3 length: 16
D gene: TRBD2
clone size: once
J gene: TRBJ2-1
CDR3 protein: CASSSSGGPGSNEQFF
CDR3 DNA: TGTGCCAGCAGCTCTAGCGGGGGGCCAGGGAGCAATGAGCAGTTCTTC

V gene: TRBV30
CDR3 length: 17
D gene: .
clone size: .
J gene: TRBJ2-1
CDR3 protein: CACRQRRGFSSYNEQFF
CDR3 DNA: TGTGCCTGCCGGCAGCGGCGGGGTTTTAGCTCCTACAATGAGCAGTTCTTC